This T cell receptor beta chain is drawn from a study of T cells in Graves' hyperthyroidism and ophthalmopathy. Regions amplified from RNA transcripts were the TCR beta CDR3 regions. Using the HTBI primer set, a first-round RT-PCR was run on the TCR CDR3. TCRdb ran MiXCR on the multiplex PCR reads and lists one entry per CDR3 protein. The sample holds 300,000 to 400,000 distinct CDR3 sequences, around 14% seen once. Study observations and caveats: The authors' 13 V-J model separated ophthalmopathy from stable hyperthyroidism. Within blood appeared most thyroid clonotypes that had expanded above 0.001.

Graves' hyperthyroidism qualified as stable when ophthalmopathy did not progress within 18 months. A patient was excluded if there was uncontrolled infection, other autoimmune disease, pregnancy or lactation. In its sample, this clonotype was seen many times. Its matching antigen is unknown. The CDR3 runs 15 residues. After removal of 4 bases from V and 2 bases from J, the junction contained 8 bases not matched to a gene. Germline lookup yields CDR1 SGHDT and CDR2 YYEEEE. The sequenced sample consisted of blood. The rearrangement uses TRBV5-6 and TRBJ2-7; 8 bases fit TRBD2. This TCR was recovered from a woman between 18 and 30 years old with Graves' hyperthyroidism. The CDR3, as DNA: TGTGCCAGCAGCCCCAGCGGGGGTCTTACCTACGAGCAGTACTTC. This sequence encodes CASSPSGGLTYEQYF.